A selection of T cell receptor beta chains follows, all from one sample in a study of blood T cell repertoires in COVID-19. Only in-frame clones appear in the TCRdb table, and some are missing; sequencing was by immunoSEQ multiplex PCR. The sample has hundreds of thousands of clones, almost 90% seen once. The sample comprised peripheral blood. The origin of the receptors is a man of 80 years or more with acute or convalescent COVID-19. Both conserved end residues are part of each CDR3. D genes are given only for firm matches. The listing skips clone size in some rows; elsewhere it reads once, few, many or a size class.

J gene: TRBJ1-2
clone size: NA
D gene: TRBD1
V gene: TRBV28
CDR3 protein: CASSLTGPVGYGYTF
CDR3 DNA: TGTGCCAGCAGTTTGACAGGGCCCGTTGGGTATGGCTACACCTTC

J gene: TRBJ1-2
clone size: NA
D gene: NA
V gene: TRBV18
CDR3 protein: CASSPRQVYGYTF
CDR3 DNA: TGTGCCAGCTCACCACGACAGGTCTATGGCTACACCTTC

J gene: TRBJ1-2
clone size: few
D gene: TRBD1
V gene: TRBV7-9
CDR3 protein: CASSHETGQSYTF
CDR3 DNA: TGTGCCAGCAGTCATGAGACGGGACAGAGCTACACCTTC

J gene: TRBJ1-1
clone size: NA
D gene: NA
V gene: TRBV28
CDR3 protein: CATRTANTEAFF
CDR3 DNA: TGTGCCACCAGGACAGCGAACACTGAAGCTTTCTTT

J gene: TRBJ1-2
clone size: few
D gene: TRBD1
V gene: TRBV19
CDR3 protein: CASTGQGARGGYTF
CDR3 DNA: TGTGCCAGTACCGGGCAGGGGGCACGGGGTGGCTACACCTTC

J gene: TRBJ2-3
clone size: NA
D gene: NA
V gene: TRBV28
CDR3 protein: CASSFITRGATDTQYF
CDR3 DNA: TGTGCCAGCAGTTTCATTACGCGCGGGGCCACAGATACGCAGTATTTT

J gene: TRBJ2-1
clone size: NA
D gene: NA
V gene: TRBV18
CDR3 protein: CASSPPPRGPSGSGNEQFF
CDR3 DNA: TGTGCCAGCTCGCCCCCCCCGCGGGGGCCAAGTGGGTCGGGCAATGAGCAGTTCTTC

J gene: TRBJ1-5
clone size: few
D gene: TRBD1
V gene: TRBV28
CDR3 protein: CASSLGRGPRPQHF
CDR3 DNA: TGTGCCAGCAGTTTAGGAAGGGGGCCGCGGCCCCAGCATTTT

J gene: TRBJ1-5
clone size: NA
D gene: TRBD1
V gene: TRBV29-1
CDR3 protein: CSVRQGSNQPQHF
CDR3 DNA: TGCAGCGTTCGACAGGGGAGCAATCAGCCCCAGCATTTT

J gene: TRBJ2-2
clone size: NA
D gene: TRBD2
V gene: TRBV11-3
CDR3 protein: CASSKGTSGSLNTGELFF
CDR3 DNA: TGTGCCAGCAGCAAGGGGACTAGCGGGAGCCTCAACACCGGGGAGCTGTTTTTT

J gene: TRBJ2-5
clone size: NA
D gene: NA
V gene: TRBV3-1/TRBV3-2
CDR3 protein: CASNNRIQETQYF
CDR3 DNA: TGTGCCAGCAACAATCGTATCCAAGAGACCCAGTACTTC

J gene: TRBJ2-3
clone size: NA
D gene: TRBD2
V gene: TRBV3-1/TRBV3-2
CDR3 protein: CASSLIAGNGPDTQYF
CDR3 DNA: TGTGCCAGCAGCCTTATAGCGGGAAACGGCCCAGATACGCAGTATTTT

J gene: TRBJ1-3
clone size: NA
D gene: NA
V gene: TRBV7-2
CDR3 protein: CASSLDPVSSGNTIYF
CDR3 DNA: TGTGCCAGCAGCTTAGATCCAGTTTCCTCTGGAAACACCATATATTTT

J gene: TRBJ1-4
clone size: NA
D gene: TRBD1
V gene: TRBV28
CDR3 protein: CASSLGGLGEKLFF
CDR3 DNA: TGTGCCAGCTCTCTAGGGGGCCTGGGTGAAAAACTGTTTTTT

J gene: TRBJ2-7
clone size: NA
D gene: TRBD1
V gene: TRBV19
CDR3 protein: CASSIYSDRPYEQYF
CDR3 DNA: TGTGCCAGTAGTATATATTCGGACAGGCCGTACGAGCAGTACTTC

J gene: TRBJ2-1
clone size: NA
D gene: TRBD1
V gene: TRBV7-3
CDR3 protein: CASSLIMGQKQFF
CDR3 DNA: TGTGCCAGCAGCTTAATAATGGGACAGAAGCAGTTCTTC

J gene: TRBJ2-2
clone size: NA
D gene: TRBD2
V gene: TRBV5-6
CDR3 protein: CASSLLGGPSGELFF
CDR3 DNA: TGTGCCAGCAGCTTGTTGGGAGGGCCGTCCGGGGAGCTGTTTTTT

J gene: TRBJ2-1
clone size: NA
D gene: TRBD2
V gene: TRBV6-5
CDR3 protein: CASSSGTSGENEQFF
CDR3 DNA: TGTGCCAGCAGCTCCGGGACTAGCGGAGAAAATGAGCAGTTCTTC

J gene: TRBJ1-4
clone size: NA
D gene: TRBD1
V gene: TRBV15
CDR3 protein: CATSRDGTANEKLFF
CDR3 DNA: TGTGCCACCAGCAGAGATGGGACAGCAAATGAAAAACTGTTTTTT

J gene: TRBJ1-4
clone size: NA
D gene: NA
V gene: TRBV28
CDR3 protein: CASSFQTATNEKLFF
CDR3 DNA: TGTGCCAGCAGTTTCCAGACAGCAACTAATGAAAAACTGTTTTTT

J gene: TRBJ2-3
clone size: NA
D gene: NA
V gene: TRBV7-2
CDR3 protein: CASSLQNRATADTQYF
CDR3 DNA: TGTGCCAGCAGCTTACAGAACAGGGCAACGGCAGATACGCAGTATTTT

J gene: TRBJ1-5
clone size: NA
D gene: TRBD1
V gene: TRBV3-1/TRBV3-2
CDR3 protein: CASSQDWLPGQGTRDQPQHF
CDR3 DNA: TGTGCCAGCAGCCAAGATTGGTTACCGGGACAGGGGACGCGGGATCAGCCCCAGCATTTT

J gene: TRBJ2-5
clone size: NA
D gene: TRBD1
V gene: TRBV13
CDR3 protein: CASSHRDRGRQETQYF
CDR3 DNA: TGTGCCAGCAGCCACCGGGACAGGGGCCGCCAAGAGACCCAGTACTTC

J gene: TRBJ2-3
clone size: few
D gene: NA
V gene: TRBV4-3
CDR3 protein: CASSQGLLSTDTQYF
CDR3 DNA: TGCGCCAGCAGCCAAGGACTACTCAGCACAGATACGCAGTATTTT

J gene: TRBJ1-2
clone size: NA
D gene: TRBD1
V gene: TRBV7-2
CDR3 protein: CASSLGTGGGYTF
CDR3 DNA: TGTGCCAGCAGCTTAGGCACAGGGGGTGGCTACACCTTC

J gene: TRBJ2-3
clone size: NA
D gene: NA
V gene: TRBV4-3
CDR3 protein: CASSQEGTGIYTDTQYF
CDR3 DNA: TGCGCCAGCAGCCAAGAGGGTACAGGGATTTATACAGATACGCAGTATTTT

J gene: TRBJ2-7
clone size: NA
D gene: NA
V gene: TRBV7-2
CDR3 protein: CASSLEAGSSSYEQYF
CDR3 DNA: TGTGCCAGCAGCTTAGAAGCGGGTTCAAGCTCCTACGAGCAGTACTTC

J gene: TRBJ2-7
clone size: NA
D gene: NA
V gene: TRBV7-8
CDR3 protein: CASSRTQSYEQYF
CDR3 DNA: TGTGCCAGCAGCCGCACCCAGTCCTACGAGCAGTACTTC

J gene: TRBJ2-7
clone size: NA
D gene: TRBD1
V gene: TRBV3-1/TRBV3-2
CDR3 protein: CASSQDRGHFYEQYF
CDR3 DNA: TGTGCCAGCAGCCAAGATAGGGGGCACTTCTACGAGCAGTACTTC

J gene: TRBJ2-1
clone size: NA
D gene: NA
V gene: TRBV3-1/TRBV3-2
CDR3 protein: CASSQGPERYNEQFF
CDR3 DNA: TGTGCCAGCAGCCAAGGGCCCGAAAGATACAATGAGCAGTTCTTC

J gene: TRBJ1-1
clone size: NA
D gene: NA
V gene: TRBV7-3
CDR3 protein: CASSYRVSTEAFF
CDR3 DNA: TGTGCCAGCAGCTACAGGGTGTCCACTGAAGCTTTCTTT

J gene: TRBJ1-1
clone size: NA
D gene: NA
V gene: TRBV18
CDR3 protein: CASSPLTLPEAFF
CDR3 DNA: TGTGCCAGCTCACCACTGACACTCCCTGAAGCTTTCTTT

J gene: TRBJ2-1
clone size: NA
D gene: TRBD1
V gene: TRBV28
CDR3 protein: CASSSPGQGFNEQFF
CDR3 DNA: TGTGCCAGCAGTTCCCCCGGACAGGGGTTTAATGAGCAGTTCTTC

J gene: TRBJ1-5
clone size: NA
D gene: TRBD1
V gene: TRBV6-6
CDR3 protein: CASSVTGRNSNQPQHF
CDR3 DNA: TGTGCCAGCAGCGTGACAGGGCGTAATAGCAATCAGCCCCAGCATTTT

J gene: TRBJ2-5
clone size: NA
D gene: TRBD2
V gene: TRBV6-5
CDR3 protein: CASSYLRRGGQETQYF
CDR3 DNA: TGTGCCAGCAGTTACCTTAGACGCGGGGGCCAAGAGACCCAGTACTTC

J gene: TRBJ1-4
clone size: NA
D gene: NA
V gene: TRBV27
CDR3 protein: CASSLGTDSRWGLFF
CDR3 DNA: TGTGCCAGCAGTTTGGGGACTGATTCGCGATGGGGACTGTTTTTT

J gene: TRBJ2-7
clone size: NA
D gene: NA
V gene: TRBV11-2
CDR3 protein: CASRHTGPSSYEQYF
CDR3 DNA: TGTGCCAGCAGACATACAGGGCCAAGCTCCTACGAGCAGTACTTC

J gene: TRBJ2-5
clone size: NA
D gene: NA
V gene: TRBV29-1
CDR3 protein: CSVSVETQYF
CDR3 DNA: TGCAGCGTTTCTGTAGAGACCCAGTACTTC

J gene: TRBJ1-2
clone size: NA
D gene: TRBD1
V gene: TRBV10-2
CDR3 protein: CASSESTLLGKTGHSGYTF
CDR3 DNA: TGCGCCAGCAGTGAGTCGACCCTTCTAGGAAAGACAGGGCATTCTGGCTACACCTTC

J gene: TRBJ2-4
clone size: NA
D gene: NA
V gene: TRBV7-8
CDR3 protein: CASSPGRGVLGNIQYF
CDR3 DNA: TGTGCCAGCAGCCCGGGCAGGGGGGTCTTGGGAAACATTCAGTACTTC

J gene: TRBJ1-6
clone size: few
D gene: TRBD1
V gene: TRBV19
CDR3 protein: CASSARTGGRYSPLHF
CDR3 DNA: TGTGCCAGTAGTGCGAGGACAGGGGGCCGTTATTCACCCCTCCACTTT

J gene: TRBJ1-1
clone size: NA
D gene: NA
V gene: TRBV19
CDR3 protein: CASSNQGQLNTEAFF
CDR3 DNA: TGTGCCAGTAGTAACCAAGGACAGCTAAACACTGAAGCTTTCTTT

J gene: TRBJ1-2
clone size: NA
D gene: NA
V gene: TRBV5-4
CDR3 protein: CASSRQVGLSYGYTF
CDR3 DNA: TGTGCCAGCAGCCGGCAGGTTGGATTGAGCTATGGCTACACCTTC

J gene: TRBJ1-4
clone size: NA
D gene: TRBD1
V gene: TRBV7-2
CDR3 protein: CASSFRGLGGEKLFF
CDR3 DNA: TGTGCCAGCAGCTTCAGGGGGCTAGGGGGTGAAAAACTGTTTTTT

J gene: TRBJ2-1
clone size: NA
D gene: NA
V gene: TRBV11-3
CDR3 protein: CASSPSRAYNEQFF
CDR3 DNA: TGTGCCAGCAGCCCGAGCAGGGCGTACAATGAGCAGTTCTTC

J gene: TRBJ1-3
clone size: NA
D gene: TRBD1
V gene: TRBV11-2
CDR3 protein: CASSRGQGAIGNTIYF
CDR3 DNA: TGTGCCAGCAGCCGTGGACAGGGGGCGATCGGAAACACCATATATTTT

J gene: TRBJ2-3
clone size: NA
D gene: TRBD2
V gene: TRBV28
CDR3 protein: CASRTAGSTDTQYF
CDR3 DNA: TGTGCCAGCAGAACAGCGGGAAGCACAGATACGCAGTATTTT

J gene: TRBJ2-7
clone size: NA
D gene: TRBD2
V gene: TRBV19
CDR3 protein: CASSNPSGANYEQYF
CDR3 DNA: TGTGCCAGTAGTAACCCTAGCGGAGCTAACTACGAGCAGTACTTC

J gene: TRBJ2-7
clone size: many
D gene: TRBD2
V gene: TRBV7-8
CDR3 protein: CASSLGLAGGNEQYF
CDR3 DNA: TGTGCCAGCAGCTTGGGCCTAGCGGGAGGTAACGAGCAGTACTTC

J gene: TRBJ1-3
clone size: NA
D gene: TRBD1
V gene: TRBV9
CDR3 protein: CASSPEAGQAPGNTIYF
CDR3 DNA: TGTGCCAGCAGCCCCGAAGCCGGACAGGCCCCTGGAAACACCATATATTTT

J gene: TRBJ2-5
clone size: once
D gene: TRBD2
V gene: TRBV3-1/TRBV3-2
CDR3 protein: CASSPESGSETQYF
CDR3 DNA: TGTGCCAGCAGCCCAGAAAGCGGGAGTGAGACCCAGTACTTC